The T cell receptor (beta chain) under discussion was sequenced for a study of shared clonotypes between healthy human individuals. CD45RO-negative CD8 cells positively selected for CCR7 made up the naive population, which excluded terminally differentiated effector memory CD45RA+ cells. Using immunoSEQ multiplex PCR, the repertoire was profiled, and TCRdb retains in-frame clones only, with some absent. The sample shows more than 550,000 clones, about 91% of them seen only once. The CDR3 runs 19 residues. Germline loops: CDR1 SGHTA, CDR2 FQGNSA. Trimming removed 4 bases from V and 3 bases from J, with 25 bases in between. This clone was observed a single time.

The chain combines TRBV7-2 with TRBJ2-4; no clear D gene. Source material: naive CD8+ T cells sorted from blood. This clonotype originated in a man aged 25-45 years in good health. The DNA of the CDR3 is TGTGCCAGCAGCTCCCCTGCGGTCCAAGTGAGAGAAGTCAAAAACATTCAGTACTTC. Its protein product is CASSSPAVQVREVKNIQYF.